This T cell receptor (beta chain) was retrieved from a study of blood T cell repertoires in COVID-19. Germline values: CDR1 SGHTA, CDR2 FQGNSA. There are 15 residues in the CDR3. Trimming at V came to 1 base and at J to 2 bases, leaving 2 bases not matched to a gene. Donors in Cohort 3 counted as recovered after two negative PCRs, clearance, or symptom resolution. As originally analysed: Estimation of nucleated cell counts relied on the amplification of reference gene primers. Using immunoSEQ multiplex PCR, the repertoire was profiled, and TCRdb retains in-frame clones only, with some absent. The V and J calls and clone size come from that table; D and trimming were worked out from the DNA. The table lists roughly 250,000 clones, approximately 90% of them singletons.

What was sequenced was PBMCs or T cells enriched from blood (not recorded which). The origin of this receptor is a woman aged 45-60 years who had recovered from COVID-19. The chain links TRBV7-2 to TRBJ1-3, with 7 bases matching TRBD1. The DNA of the CDR3 is TGTGCCAGCAGCTTAGTTCAGGGGGCTGGAAACACCATATATTTT. Its translation: CASSLVQGAGNTIYF.